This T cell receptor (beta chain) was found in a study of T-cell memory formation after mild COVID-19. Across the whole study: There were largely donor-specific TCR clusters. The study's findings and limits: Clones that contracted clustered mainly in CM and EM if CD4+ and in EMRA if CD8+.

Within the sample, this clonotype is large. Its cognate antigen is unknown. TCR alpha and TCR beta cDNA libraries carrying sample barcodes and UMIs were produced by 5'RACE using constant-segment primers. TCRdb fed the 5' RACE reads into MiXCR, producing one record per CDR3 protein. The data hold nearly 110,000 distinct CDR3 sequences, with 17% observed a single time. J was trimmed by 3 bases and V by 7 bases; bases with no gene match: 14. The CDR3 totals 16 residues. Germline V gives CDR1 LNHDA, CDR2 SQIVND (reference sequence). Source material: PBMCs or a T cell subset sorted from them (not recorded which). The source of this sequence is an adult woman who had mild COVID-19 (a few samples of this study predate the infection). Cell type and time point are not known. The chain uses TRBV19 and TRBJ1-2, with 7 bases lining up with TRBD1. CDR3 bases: TGTGCCAGTACCTCTTACCGGGACAGAATACACTATGGCTACACCTTC. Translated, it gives CASTSYRDRIHYGYTF.